The clone carrying this T cell receptor (beta chain) was picked up a small number of times. Its target is not known. This entry belongs to a study of cytomegalovirus exposure and HLA in healthy donors. Study outcomes and limitations: Later analysis identified a missense DCLRE1C variant that was linked to TCR beta V- and J-gene trimming.

The PCR made use of 60 Vbeta and 13 Jbeta primers. Sequencing was performed with immunoSEQ multiplex PCR; in TCRdb, only in-frame clones are kept and a portion is missing. The repertoire holds about 100,000 clones, with about four fifths as singletons. There are 17 residues in the CDR3. The junction had 8 bases not matched to a gene; V was cut back by 0 bases and J by 6 bases. CDR1 is SGHNT and CDR2 is YYREEE in the germline V gene (reference sequence). Sequences were obtained from PBMCs. The chain carries TRBV5-4 and TRBJ2-2; 10 nucleotides align to TRBD2. This receptor was identified in a female donor in good health and CMV-seropositive. The CDR3 region is CASSLGLAGGRAGELFF. In DNA form, the CDR3 reads TGTGCCAGCAGCTTGGGATTAGCGGGAGGTCGGGCCGGGGAGCTGTTTTTT.